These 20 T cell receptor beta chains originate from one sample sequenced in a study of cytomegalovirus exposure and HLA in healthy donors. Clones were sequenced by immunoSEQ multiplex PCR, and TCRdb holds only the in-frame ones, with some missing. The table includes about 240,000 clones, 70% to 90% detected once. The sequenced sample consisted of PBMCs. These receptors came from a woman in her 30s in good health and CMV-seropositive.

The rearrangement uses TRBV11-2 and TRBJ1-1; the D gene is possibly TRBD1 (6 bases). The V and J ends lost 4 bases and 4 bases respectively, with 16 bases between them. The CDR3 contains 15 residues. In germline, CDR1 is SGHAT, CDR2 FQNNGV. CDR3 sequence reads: CASSSHRDRATEAFF. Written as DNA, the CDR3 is TGTGCCAGCAGCTCCCACAGGGATCGGGCCACTGAAGCTTTCTTT.

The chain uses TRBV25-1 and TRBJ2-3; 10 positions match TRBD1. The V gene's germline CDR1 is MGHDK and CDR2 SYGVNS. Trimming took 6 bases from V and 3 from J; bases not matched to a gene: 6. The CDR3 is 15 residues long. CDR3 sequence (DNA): TGTGCCAGCAGGGAGGACAGGGGGAGGACAGATACGCAGTATTTT. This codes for CASREDRGRTDTQYF.

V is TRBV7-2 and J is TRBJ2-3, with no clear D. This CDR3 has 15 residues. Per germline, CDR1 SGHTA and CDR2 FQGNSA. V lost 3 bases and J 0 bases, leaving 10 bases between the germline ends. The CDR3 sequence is CASSLSGTSTDTQYF. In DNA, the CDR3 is TGTGCCAGCAGCTTGTCAGGAACTAGCACAGATACGCAGTATTTT.

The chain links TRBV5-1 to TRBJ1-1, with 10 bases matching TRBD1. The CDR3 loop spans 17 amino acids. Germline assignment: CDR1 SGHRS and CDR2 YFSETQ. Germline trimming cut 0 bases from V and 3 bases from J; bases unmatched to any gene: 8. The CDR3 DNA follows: TGCGCCAGCAGCTTGGGACAGGGGGCGTTCTCGGACACTGAAGCTTTCTTT. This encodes CASSLGQGAFSDTEAFF.

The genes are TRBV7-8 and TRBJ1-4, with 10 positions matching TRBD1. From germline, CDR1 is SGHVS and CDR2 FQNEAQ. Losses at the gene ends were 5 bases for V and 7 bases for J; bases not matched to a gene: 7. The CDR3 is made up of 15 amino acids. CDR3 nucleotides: TGTGCCAGCAGCCCGAGACAGGGGGCGCGTGAAAAACTGTTTTTT. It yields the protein CASSPRQGAREKLFF.

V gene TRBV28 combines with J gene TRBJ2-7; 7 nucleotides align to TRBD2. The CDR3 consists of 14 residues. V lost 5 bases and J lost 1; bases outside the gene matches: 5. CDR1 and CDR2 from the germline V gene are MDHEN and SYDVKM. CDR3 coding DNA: TGTGCCAGCAGTGGACGGGACTATTCCTACGAGCAGTACTTC. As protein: CASSGRDYSYEQYF.

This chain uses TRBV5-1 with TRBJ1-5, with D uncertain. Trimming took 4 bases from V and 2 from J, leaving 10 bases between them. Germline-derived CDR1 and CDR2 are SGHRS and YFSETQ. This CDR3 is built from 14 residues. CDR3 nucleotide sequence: TGCGCCAGCAGCCAAAACGGGGGCAATCAGCCCCAGCATTTT. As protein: CASSQNGGNQPQHF.

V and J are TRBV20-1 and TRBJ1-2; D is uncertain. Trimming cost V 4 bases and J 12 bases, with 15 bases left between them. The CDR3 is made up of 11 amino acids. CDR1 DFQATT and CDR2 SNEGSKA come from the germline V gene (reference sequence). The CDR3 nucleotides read TGCAGTGCTACCCGGGAGGTTTCTGACACCTTC. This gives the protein CSATREVSDTF.

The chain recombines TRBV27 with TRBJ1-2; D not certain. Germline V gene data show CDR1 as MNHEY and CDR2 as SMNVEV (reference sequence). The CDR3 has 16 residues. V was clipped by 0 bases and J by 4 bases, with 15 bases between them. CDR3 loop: CASSLSEDWNFYGYTF. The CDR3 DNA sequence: TGTGCCAGCAGTTTATCGGAAGACTGGAACTTCTATGGCTACACCTTC.

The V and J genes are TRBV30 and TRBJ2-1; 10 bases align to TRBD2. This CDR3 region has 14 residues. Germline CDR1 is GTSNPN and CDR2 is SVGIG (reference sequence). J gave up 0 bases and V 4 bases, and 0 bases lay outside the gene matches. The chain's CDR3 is CAWTSGSSYNEQFF. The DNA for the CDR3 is TGTGCCTGGACTAGCGGGAGCTCCTACAATGAGCAGTTCTTC.

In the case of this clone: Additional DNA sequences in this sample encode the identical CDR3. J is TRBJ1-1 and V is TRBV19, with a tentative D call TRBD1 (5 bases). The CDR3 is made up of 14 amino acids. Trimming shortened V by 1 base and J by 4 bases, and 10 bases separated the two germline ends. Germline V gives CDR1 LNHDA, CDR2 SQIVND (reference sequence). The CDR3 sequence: CASSIGGGGTEAFF. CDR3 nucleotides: TGTGCCAGTAGTATAGGGGGGGGAGGCACTGAAGCTTTCTTT.

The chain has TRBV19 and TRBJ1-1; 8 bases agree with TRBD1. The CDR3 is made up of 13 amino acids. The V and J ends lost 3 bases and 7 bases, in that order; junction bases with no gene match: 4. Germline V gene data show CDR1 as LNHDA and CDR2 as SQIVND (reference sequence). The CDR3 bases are TGTGCCAGTAGTATTTGGACAGGGAGTGAAGCTTTCTTT. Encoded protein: CASSIWTGSEAFF.

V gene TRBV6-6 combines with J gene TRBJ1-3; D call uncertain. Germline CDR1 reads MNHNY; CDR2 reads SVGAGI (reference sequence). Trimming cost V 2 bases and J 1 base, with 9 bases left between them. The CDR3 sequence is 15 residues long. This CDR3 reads CASSYIWTSGNTIYF. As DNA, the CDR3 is TGTGCCAGCAGTTACATCTGGACTTCTGGAAACACCATATATTTT.

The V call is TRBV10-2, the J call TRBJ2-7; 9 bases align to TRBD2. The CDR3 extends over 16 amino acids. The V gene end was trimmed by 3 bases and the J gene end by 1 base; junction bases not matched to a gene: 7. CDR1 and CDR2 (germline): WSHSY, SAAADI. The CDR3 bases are TGCGCCAGCAGTGACATTCAGCGGGAGGCGTCCTACGAGCAGTACTTC. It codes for CASSDIQREASYEQYF.

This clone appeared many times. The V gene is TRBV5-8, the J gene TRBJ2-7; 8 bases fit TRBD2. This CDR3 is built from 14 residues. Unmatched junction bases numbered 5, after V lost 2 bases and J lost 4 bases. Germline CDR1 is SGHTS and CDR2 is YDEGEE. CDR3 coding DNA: TGTGCCAGCAGCTTTAGCGGGATCGGATACGAGCAGTACTTC. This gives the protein CASSFSGIGYEQYF. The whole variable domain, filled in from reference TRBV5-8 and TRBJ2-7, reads EAGVTQSPTHLIKTRGQQATLRCSPISGHTSVYWYQQALGLGLQFLLWYDEGEERNRGNFPPRFSGRQFPNYSSELNVNALELEDSALYLCASSFSGIGYEQYFGPGTRLTVT.

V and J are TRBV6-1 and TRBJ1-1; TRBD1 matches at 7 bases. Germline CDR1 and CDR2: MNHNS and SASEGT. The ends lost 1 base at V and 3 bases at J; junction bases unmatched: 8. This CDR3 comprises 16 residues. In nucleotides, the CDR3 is TGTGCCAGCAGTGAAGTTTGGCGGACAGGTGACACTGAAGCTTTCTTT. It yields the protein CASSEVWRTGDTEAFF.

DNA for the CDR3: TGTGCCAGCGCCATGACTAGCGGGATATACAATGAGCAGTTCTTC. Protein sequence: CASAMTSGIYNEQFF. The chain employs TRBV2 and TRBJ2-1, with 11 bases matching TRBD2. Germline CDR1 is SNHLY and CDR2 is FYNNEI. The CDR3 sequence is 15 residues long. With 8 bases clipped from V and 4 bases from J, the junction kept 7 bases outside the gene matches.

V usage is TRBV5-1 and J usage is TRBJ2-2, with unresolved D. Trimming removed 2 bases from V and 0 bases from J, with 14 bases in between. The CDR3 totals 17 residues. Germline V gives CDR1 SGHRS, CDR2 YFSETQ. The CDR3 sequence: CASSFHSSAANTGELFF. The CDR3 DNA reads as TGCGCCAGCAGCTTCCATAGCTCGGCGGCGAACACCGGGGAGCTGTTTTTT.

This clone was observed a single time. The CDR3 DNA reads TGTGCCAGCAGCTTGGGACAGCCTTACTATGGCTACACCTTC. This encodes CASSLGQPYYGYTF. This chain uses TRBV5-6 with TRBJ1-2; TRBD1 might be the D (5 bases). V was trimmed by 0 bases and J by 3 bases, leaving 9 bases between them. The germline gives CDR1 SGHDT, CDR2 YYEEEE. There are 14 residues in the CDR3.

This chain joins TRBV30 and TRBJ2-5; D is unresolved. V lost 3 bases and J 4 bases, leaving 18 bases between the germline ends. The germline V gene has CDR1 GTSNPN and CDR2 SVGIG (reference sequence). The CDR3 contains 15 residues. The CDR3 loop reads CAWSEGSTRGETQYF. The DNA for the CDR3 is TGTGCCTGGAGCGAAGGTTCGACCAGAGGAGAGACCCAGTACTTC.